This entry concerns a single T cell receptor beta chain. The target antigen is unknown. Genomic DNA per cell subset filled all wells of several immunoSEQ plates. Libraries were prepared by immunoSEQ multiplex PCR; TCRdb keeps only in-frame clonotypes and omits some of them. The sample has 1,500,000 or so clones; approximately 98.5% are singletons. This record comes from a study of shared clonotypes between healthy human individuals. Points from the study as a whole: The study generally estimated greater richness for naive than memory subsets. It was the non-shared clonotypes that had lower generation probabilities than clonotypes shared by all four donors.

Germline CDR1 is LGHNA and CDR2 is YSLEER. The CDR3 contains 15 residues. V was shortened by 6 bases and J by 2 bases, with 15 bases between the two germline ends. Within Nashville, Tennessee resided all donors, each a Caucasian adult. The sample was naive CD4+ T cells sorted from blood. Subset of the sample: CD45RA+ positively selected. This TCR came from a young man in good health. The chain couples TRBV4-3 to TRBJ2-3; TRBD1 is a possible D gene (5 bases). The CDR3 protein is CASSLSAGFTDTQYF. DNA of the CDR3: TGCGCCAGCAGTCTCTCGGCAGGGTTCACAGATACGCAGTATTTT.